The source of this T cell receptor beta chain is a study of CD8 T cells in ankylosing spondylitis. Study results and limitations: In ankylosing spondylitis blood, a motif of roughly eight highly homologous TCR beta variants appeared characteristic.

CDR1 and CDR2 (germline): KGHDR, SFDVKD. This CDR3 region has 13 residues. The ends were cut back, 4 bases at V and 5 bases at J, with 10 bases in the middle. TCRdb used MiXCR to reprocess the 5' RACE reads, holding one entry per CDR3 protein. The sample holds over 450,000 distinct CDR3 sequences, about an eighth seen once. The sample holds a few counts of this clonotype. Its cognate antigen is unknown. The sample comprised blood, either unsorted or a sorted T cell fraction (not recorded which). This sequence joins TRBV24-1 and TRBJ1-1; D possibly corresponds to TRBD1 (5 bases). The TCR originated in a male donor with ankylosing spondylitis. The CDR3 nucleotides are TGTGCCACCAGTGACCCTACAGGAACTGAAGCTTTCTTT. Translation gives CATSDPTGTEAFF.